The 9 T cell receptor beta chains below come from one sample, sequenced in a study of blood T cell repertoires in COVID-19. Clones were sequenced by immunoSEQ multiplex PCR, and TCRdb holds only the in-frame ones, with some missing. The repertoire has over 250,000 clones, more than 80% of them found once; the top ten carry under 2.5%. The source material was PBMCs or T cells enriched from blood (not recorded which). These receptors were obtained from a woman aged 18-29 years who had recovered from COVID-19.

The CDR3 loop reads CAVKGGATDTQYF. The CDR3 region has the DNA TGTGCCGTCAAGGGGGGGGCCACAGATACGCAGTATTTT. The chain carries TRBV12-3 or TRBV12-4 and TRBJ2-3; possibly TRBD2 for D (7 bases). Deletions cut 11 bases from V and 2 bases from J, with 14 bases between. This CDR3 has 13 amino acids.

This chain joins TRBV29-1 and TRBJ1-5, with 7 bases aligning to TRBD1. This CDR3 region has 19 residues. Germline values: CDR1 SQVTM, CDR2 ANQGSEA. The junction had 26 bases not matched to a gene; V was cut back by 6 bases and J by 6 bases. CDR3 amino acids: CSVQNGDRAGWGEIQPQHF. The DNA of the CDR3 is TGCAGCGTCCAAAATGGAGACAGGGCTGGCTGGGGAGAAATTCAGCCCCAGCATTTT.

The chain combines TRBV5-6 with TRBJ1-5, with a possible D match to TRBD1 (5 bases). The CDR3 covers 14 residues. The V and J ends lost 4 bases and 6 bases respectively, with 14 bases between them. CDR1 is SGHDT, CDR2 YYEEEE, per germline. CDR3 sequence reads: CASSRGEFGQPQHF. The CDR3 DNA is TGTGCCAGCAGCCGGGGGGAGTTTGGTCAGCCCCAGCATTTT.

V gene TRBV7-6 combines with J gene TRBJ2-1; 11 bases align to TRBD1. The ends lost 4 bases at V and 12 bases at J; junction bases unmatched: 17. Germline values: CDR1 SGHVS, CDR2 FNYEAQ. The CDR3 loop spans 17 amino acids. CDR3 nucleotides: TGTGCCAGCAGCTCAATTTCCCCGGGACAGGGGGTTGCGCGGCAGTTCTTC. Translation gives CASSSISPGQGVARQFF.

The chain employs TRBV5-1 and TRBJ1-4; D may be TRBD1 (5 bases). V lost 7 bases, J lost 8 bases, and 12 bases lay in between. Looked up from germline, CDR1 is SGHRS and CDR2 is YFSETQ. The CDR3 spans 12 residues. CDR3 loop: CASFPGPEKLFF. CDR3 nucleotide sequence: TGCGCCAGCTTTCCAGGGCCAGAAAAACTGTTTTTT.

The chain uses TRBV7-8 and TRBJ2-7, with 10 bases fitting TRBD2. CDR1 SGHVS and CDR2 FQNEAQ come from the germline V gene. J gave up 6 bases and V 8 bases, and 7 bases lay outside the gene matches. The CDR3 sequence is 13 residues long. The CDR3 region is CASRTGTSVEQYF. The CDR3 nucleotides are TGTGCCAGCCGCACCGGGACTAGCGTCGAGCAGTACTTC.

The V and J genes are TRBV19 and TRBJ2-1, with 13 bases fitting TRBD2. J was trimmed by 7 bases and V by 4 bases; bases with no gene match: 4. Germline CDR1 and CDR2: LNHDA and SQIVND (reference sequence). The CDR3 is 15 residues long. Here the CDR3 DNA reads TGTGCCAGTAGTACAGGGACTAGCGGGGTTAATGAGCAGTTCTTC. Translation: CASSTGTSGVNEQFF.

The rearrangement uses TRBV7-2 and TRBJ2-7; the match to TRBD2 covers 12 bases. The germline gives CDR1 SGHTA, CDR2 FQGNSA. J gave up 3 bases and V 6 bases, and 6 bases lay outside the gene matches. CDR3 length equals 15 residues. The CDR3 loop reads CASRRTSGAIYEQYF. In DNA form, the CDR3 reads TGTGCCAGCAGACGGACTAGCGGGGCGATCTACGAGCAGTACTTC.

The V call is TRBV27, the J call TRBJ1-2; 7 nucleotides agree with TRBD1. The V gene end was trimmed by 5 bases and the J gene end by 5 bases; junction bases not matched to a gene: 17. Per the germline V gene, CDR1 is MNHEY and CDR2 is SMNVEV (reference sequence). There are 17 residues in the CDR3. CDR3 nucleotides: TGTGCCAGCAGTCCGCGACTGGACAGGACTCAAGTATATGGCTACACCTTC. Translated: CASSPRLDRTQVYGYTF.